A single sample gave rise to the 4 T cell receptor beta chains below, sequenced in a study of glioma-infiltrating T cells after dendritic cell vaccination. Profiled with immunoSEQ multiplex PCR; TCRdb holds only in-frame clones, not every one. The data hold some 100,000 clones, with roughly three quarters observed a single time. Specimen: blood, collected before dendritic cell vaccination. These TCRs come from a human donor with glioblastoma.

This chain links TRBV11-2 with TRBJ2-1, with 7 nucleotides matching TRBD2. The CDR3 runs 16 residues. The trim removed 0 bases at V and 3 bases at J, leaving 5 bases unmatched. CDR1 SGHAT and CDR2 FQNNGV come from the germline V gene. CDR3 nucleotides: TGTGCCAGCAGCTTAGAGGTAGCGGGTCGCTACAATGAGCAGTTCTTC. Translating it yields CASSLEVAGRYNEQFF.

This clone appeared a few times. This chain uses TRBV2 with TRBJ2-2; possibly TRBD2 for D (5 bases). V was trimmed by 6 bases and J by 3 bases, leaving 14 bases between them. The CDR3 is 15 amino acids. In germline, CDR1 is SNHLY, CDR2 FYNNEI. The CDR3 DNA is TGTGCCAGCAGAGGAGGAAATACGTACACCGGGGAGCTGTTTTTT. Residues: CASRGGNTYTGELFF.

The chain links TRBV5-1 to TRBJ2-1; 10 bases are a match to TRBD2. Trimming cost V 3 bases and J 9 bases; bases outside gene matches: 9. The CDR3 contains 15 residues. Germline lookup yields CDR1 SGHRS and CDR2 YFSETQ. CDR3 bases: TGCGCCAGCAGCTCCGGGACTAGCGCCTCTAGTGAGCAGTTCTTC. As protein: CASSSGTSASSEQFF.

The gene calls are TRBV11-2 and TRBJ1-1, with D perhaps matching TRBD1 (6 bases). CDR1 is SGHAT and CDR2 is FQNNGV in the germline V gene. This CDR3 has 15 residues. The V and J ends lost 3 bases and 5 bases respectively, with 16 bases between them. The CDR3 is CASSFLAGAGTEAFF. DNA of the CDR3: TGTGCCAGCAGCTTTCTCGCAGGGGCAGGAACTGAAGCTTTCTTT.